This section outlines one TCR beta chain sequence together with its context. These data are taken from a study of shared clonotypes between healthy human individuals. CDR1 and CDR2 from the germline V gene are SQVTM and ANQGSEA. This CDR3 contains 11 residues. Trimming shortened V by 5 bases and J by 6 bases, and 10 bases separated the two germline ends. Measured with immunoSEQ multiplex PCR; TCRdb has only the in-frame clones, and not every one. The table has over 300,000 clones, roughly 87% seen once. Source material: memory CD8+ T cells sorted from blood. Subset described: CD45RO+ cells pooled with CCR7-negative TemRA cells. The chain joins TRBV29-1 to TRBJ1-2, with D perhaps matching TRBD1 (6 bases). The TCR sequence derives from a man between 18 and 29 years old in good health. CDR3 sequence reads: CSVRPGDGYTF. The CDR3 DNA is TGCAGCGTTCGCCCAGGGGATGGCTACACCTTC.